The rows below give T cell receptor beta chains drawn from one sample of a study of T-cell reconstitution after alpha-beta-depleted transplantation in children. TCRdb redid the calling of the PCR reads with MiXCR, one entry per CDR3 protein. This sample has 28,000 or so distinct CDR3 sequences; roughly a sixth occur once, and the top ten carry approximately 40%. The material was PBMCs, mostly from graft donor cells, obtained 60 days after TCRalphabeta/CD19-depleted stem cell transplant. The origin of the receptors is a male patient under 10 years old who had a stem cell transplant for acute lymphoblastic leukemia, so the T cells may come from the graft donor. Both conserved end residues are trimmed from each CDR3. The order of the fields is CDR3 length, clone size, J gene, V gene, CDR3 protein. Clone size, where shown, is once, few, many, or a class for clones that have expanded.

13 many TRBJ1-3 TRBV28 ASIRRTGAGNTIY
10 many TRBJ2-7 TRBV29-1 SVEGGADEQY
15 - TRBJ2-5 TRBV5-1 ASSLAGSGGASETQY
10 many TRBJ1-2 TRBV28 AILTGNYGYT
16 many TRBJ2-2 TRBV6-2/TRBV6-3 ASSYSPRQARNTGELF
12 few TRBJ2-1 TRBV20-1 SASGHSSYNEQF
14 few TRBJ2-5 TRBV9 ASSVLAGGPLETQY
16 once TRBJ2-1 TRBV12-3/TRBV12-4 ALSLAPGLAGVIGEQF
15 few TRBJ2-3 TRBV28 AIDSLRFGEGTDTQY
14 many TRBJ1-5 TRBV7-2 ASSLQGAILNQPQH
10 - TRBJ1-1 TRBV4-2 ASSQDSEKAF
11 many TRBJ1-1 TRBV29-1 SGREDWDTEAF
13 many TRBJ1-5 TRBV4-3 ASSQEGRSNQPQH